Shown below are 17 T cell receptor beta chains from a single sample sequenced in a study of OX40 agonist ivuxolimab in advanced cancers. The repertoire was sequenced with immunoSEQ multiplex PCR; TCRdb's copy has only in-frame clones and lacks some. The sample lists roughly 14,000 clones, roughly 80% seen once, with 43% in the top ten. Sample: CD4+ or CD8+ T cells sorted from blood, taken in a trial of the OX40 agonist ivuxolimab. The receptors here all came from an adult with an advanced solid tumor such as melanoma, head and neck, liver or kidney cancer.

This chain links TRBV5-4 with TRBJ2-7; the match to TRBD1 covers 9 bases. CDR1 is SGHNT, CDR2 YYREEE, per germline (reference sequence). The V and J ends lost 4 bases and 5 bases, in that order; junction bases with no gene match: 4. This CDR3 has 13 residues. The CDR3 loop is CASSQGQGNEQYF. DNA for the CDR3: TGTGCCAGCAGCCAGGGACAGGGTAACGAGCAGTACTTC.

This sequence joins TRBV7-9 and TRBJ2-1, with D unresolved. V lost 3 bases and J 0 bases, leaving 15 bases between the germline ends. The CDR3 runs to 17 residues. Germline CDR1 SEHNR, CDR2 FQNEAQ (reference sequence). This CDR3 reads CASSFRPDANSYNEQFF. In DNA, the CDR3 is TGTGCCAGCAGCTTCCGTCCAGATGCAAACTCCTACAATGAGCAGTTCTTC.

The V gene is TRBV30, the J gene TRBJ1-2; D call uncertain. Germline-derived CDR1 and CDR2 are GTSNPN and SVGIG (reference sequence). This CDR3 is 10 amino acids long. Trimming shortened V by 6 bases and J by 6 bases, and 8 bases separated the two germline ends. CDR3 nucleotides: TGTGCCTGCTATGGGGATGGCTACACCTTC. Protein product: CACYGDGYTF.

The chain recombines TRBV29-1 with TRBJ2-7; TRBD1 matches 10 bases. Germline V gives CDR1 SQVTM, CDR2 ANQGSEA. There are 15 residues in the CDR3. Trimming removed 0 bases from V and 2 bases from J; junction bases left unmatched: 4. In DNA form, the CDR3 reads TGCAGCGTTGAAGAGGGGACAGGGGCGACCTACGAGCAGTACTTC. Its protein product is CSVEEGTGATYEQYF.

The rearrangement uses TRBV7-6 and TRBJ1-4; no definite D call. The V gene lost 2 bases and the J gene lost 6 bases, with 13 bases spanning the gap. Germline CDR1 reads SGHVS; CDR2 reads FNYEAQ. This CDR3 is 15 amino acids long. The DNA of the CDR3 is TGTGCCAGCAGCTTATGGGAGGGAGCGGATGAAAAACTGTTTTTT. This gives the protein CASSLWEGADEKLFF.

CDR3 sequence (DNA): TGTGCCAGCAGTGAAGCATCTAGCGGGAGCGGCGAGCAGTACTTC. Its protein product is CASSEASSGSGEQYF. The gene calls are TRBV6-1 and TRBJ2-7; 10 nucleotides line up with TRBD2. The V and J ends lost 0 bases and 6 bases, in that order; junction bases with no gene match: 5. The CDR3 spans 15 residues. In germline, CDR1 is MNHNS, CDR2 SASEGT.

This clone was observed a handful of times. Additional DNA sequences in this sample encode the identical CDR3. The V call is TRBV6-5, the J call TRBJ1-2, with 9 positions matching TRBD1. V gave up 7 bases and J gave up 7 bases; unmatched junction bases: 7. CDR1 is MNHEY, CDR2 SVGAGI, per germline. There are 13 residues in the CDR3. The CDR3 sequence is CASTDRGIFGYTF. For the CDR3, the DNA is TGTGCCAGCACGGACAGGGGAATATTTGGCTACACCTTC.

This chain joins TRBV28 and TRBJ2-7; D is possibly TRBD1 (6 bases). V shed 4 bases and J shed 3 bases, with 19 bases lying between them. Germline V gives CDR1 MDHEN, CDR2 SYDVKM. The CDR3 length is 16 residues. The CDR3 region is CASSSRYQGRNYEQYF. CDR3 in DNA: TGTGCCAGCAGTTCCCGGTATCAGGGGCGCAACTACGAGCAGTACTTC.

The chain employs TRBV27 and TRBJ1-5; 7 positions match TRBD1. The J segment lost 3 bases and the V segment lost 5 bases, leaving 10 bases of the junction unmatched. Germline V gene sequence: CDR1 MNHEY, CDR2 SMNVEV (reference sequence). This CDR3 is built from 16 residues. CDR3 nucleotide sequence: TGTGCCAGCAGTCCTACCCAGACAGGGTACAATCAGCCCCAGCATTTT. As protein: CASSPTQTGYNQPQHF.

J is TRBJ1-4 and V is TRBV5-8, with a weak D call TRBD1 (6 bases). This CDR3 has 16 amino acids. V was shortened by 3 bases and J by 3 bases, with 15 bases between the two germline ends. The germline V gene encodes CDR1 SGHTS and CDR2 YDEGEE. The CDR3 loop reads CASSSPRGDANEKLFF. The CDR3 DNA follows: TGTGCCAGCAGCTCGCCCAGGGGAGATGCTAATGAAAAACTGTTTTTT.

The genes are TRBV7-9 and TRBJ2-2; weak D call: TRBD1 (5 bases). CDR1 SEHNR and CDR2 FQNEAQ come from the germline V gene (reference sequence). The length of the CDR3 is 14 residues. With 7 bases removed from V and 6 bases from J, the gap between germline ends came to 15 bases. CDR3 in DNA: TGTGCCAGCATCGTGGGGCGGATAGCCGGGGAGCTGTTTTTT. Protein product: CASIVGRIAGELFF. Complete variable domain (other parts from reference TRBV7-9 and TRBJ2-2): DTGVSQNPRHKITKRGQNVTFRCDPISEHNRLYWYRQTLGQGPEFLTYFQNEAQLEKSRLLSDRFSAERPKGSFSTLEIQRTEQGDSAMYLCASIVGRIAGELFFGEGSRLTVL.

The chain uses TRBV6-1 and TRBJ2-3; possible D gene TRBD2, 5 bases. This CDR3 spans 15 amino acids. Trimming pared 1 base from V and 2 bases from J, leaving 10 bases between. The germline CDR1 and CDR2 sequences are MNHNS and SASEGT. The CDR3 sequence is CASSEDPGSTDTQYF. CDR3 DNA: TGTGCCAGCAGTGAAGATCCGGGATCCACAGATACGCAGTATTTT.

The chain uses TRBV7-6 and TRBJ1-5; 7 bases map to TRBD1. The CDR3 loop spans 11 amino acids. V dropped 5 bases and J dropped 12; count of bases not matched to a gene: 4. Germline lookup yields CDR1 SGHVS and CDR2 FNYEAQ. The CDR3 DNA is TGTGCCAGCAGCGGGGGGACAGTCCAGCATTTT. It encodes CASSGGTVQHF.

A remark on this clone: A junction boundary mismatches the germline segment, possibly from a read error. This rearrangement joins TRBV6-4 to TRBJ2-2; D unresolved. Germline values: CDR1 MRHNA, CDR2 SNTAGT. CDR3 size: 15 residues. As DNA, the CDR3 is TGTGCCAGCAGTTTGGAGTCTGGGAACGCCGGGGAGCTGTTTTTT. Its translation is CASSLESGNAGELFF.

This chain uses TRBV19 with TRBJ2-1; no firm D call. V was trimmed by 3 bases and J by 0 bases, leaving 12 bases between them. The CDR3 runs to 16 residues. CDR1 LNHDA and CDR2 SQIVND come from the germline V gene (reference sequence). CDR3 sequence: CASSISPLGSYNEQFF. For the CDR3, the DNA is TGTGCCAGTAGTATTAGTCCTCTCGGCTCCTACAATGAGCAGTTCTTC.

The chain is built from TRBV7-8 and TRBJ1-4; TRBD1 matches 7 bases. With V trimmed by 5 bases and J by 5 bases, 8 bases remained unmatched. Germline-derived CDR1 and CDR2 are SGHVS and FQNEAQ. The CDR3 consists of 15 residues. In DNA form, the CDR3 reads TGTGCCAGCAGCGGAGAGACAGGGAAGAATGAAAAACTGTTTTTT. This sequence encodes CASSGETGKNEKLFF.

In its sample, this clone was seen a few times. The V gene is TRBV11-2, the J gene TRBJ1-2; D not certain. Germline CDR1 and CDR2: SGHAT and FQNNGV. V shed 4 bases and J shed 3 bases, with 18 bases lying between them. The CDR3 covers 16 residues. The DNA for the CDR3 is TGTGCCAGCAGCTCCCTCGGATCCTTACGTGACTATGGCTACACCTTC. Protein product: CASSSLGSLRDYGYTF. Together with reference TRBV11-2 and TRBJ1-2, the CDR3 gives the full variable domain: EAGVAQSPRYKIIEKRQSVAFWCNPISGHATLYWYQQILGQGPKLLIQFQNNGVVDDSQLPKDRFSAERLKGVDSTLKIQPAKLEDSAVYLCASSSLGSLRDYGYTFGSGTRLTVV.